The 8 T cell receptor beta chains below come from one sample, sequenced in a study of cytomegalovirus exposure and HLA in healthy donors. Primers: 60 Vbeta forward and 13 Jbeta reverse. Sequenced by immunoSEQ multiplex PCR; TCRdb stores in-frame clones only, minus some. The repertoire holds approximately 70,000 clones, with around 66% as singletons. The specimen sequenced was PBMCs. The origin of the receptors is a male donor in good health and CMV-seropositive.

The chain combines TRBV27 with TRBJ2-4, with 8 bases matching TRBD1. The ends lost 3 bases at V and 2 bases at J; junction bases unmatched: 6. Per the germline V gene, CDR1 is MNHEY and CDR2 is SMNVEV (reference sequence). This CDR3 comprises 16 residues. For the CDR3, the DNA is TGTGCCAGCAGTTTCGCGACAGGGGTGACCAAAAACATTCAGTACTTC. This encodes CASSFATGVTKNIQYF.

Comments on this clone: One junction end does not reproduce the germline sequence, and a read error may be involved. This CDR3 is CASRRDRGRDGCTF. The CDR3 region has the DNA TGTGCCAGCCGCCGGGACAGGGGGCGGGATGGCTGCACCTTC. This chain links TRBV7-2 with TRBJ1-2; 12 nucleotides agree with TRBD1. CDR1 is SGHTA and CDR2 is FQGNSA in the germline V gene. The CDR3 has 14 residues.

This sequence joins TRBV6-5 and TRBJ1-2; a possible D gene is TRBD1 (5 bases). The germline V and J ends were trimmed by 6 bases and 6 bases, with 20 bases remaining between them. The germline gives CDR1 MNHEY, CDR2 SVGAGI. The CDR3 has 15 residues. CDR3 sequence reads: CASSQGFGYNDGYTF. In DNA form, the CDR3 reads TGTGCCAGCAGCCAGGGATTCGGCTATAATGATGGCTACACCTTC.

The chain uses TRBV10-2 and TRBJ2-1; 10 nucleotides align to TRBD2. Per the germline V gene, CDR1 is WSHSY and CDR2 is SAAADI. This CDR3 has 14 residues. The V and J ends lost 2 bases and 12 bases, in that order; junction bases with no gene match: 7. CDR3 sequence reads: CASSEATSGVGQFF. In nucleotides, the CDR3 is TGCGCCAGCAGTGAGGCCACTAGCGGGGTTGGGCAGTTCTTC.

The chain couples TRBV5-5 to TRBJ2-5; TRBD2 matches at 14 bases. CDR1 and CDR2 from the germline V gene are SGHKS and YYEKEE (reference sequence). V dropped 3 bases and J dropped 4; count of bases not matched to a gene: 5. There are 16 residues in the CDR3. The CDR3 loop is CASSWGTSGSRETQYF. The DNA of the CDR3 is TGTGCCAGCAGCTGGGGGACTAGCGGGAGTAGAGAGACCCAGTACTTC.

This clone was counted only a few times. The chain employs TRBV2 and TRBJ2-3; 10 bases match TRBD2. Germline CDR1 reads SNHLY; CDR2 reads FYNNEI. This CDR3 is 15 amino acids long. The J segment lost 2 bases and the V segment lost 6 bases, leaving 5 bases of the junction unmatched. CDR3: CASSIGLADTDTQYF. CDR3 nucleotide sequence: TGTGCCAGCAGCATTGGACTAGCGGACACAGATACGCAGTATTTT.

The chain recombines TRBV6-5 with TRBJ2-2; a possible D gene is TRBD2 (6 bases). The CDR3 has 14 amino acids. CDR1 MNHEY and CDR2 SVGAGI come from the germline V gene. Trimming removed 7 bases at V and 6 bases at J, with 15 bases between. CDR3 protein: CASNSPGSPGELFF. The CDR3 DNA is TGTGCCAGCAACTCCCCCGGGAGTCCCGGGGAGCTGTTTTTT.

The chain carries TRBV7-9 and TRBJ2-7; D unclear. V gave up 4 bases and J gave up 5 bases, with 9 bases separating them. The CDR3 runs 12 residues. Per the germline V gene, CDR1 is SEHNR and CDR2 is FQNEAQ (reference sequence). In DNA, the CDR3 is TGTGCCAGCAGCTCACAAACACACGAGCAGTACTTC. Encoded protein: CASSSQTHEQYF.